This entry features one T cell receptor beta chain sequence. The data derive from a study of blood T cell repertoires in COVID-19. As for the study in general: T cells, B-cell-depleted T cells, or PBMCs supplied cDNA or gDNA.

Only in-frame clones appear in the TCRdb table, and some are missing; sequencing was by immunoSEQ multiplex PCR. Among a few hundred thousand clones listed, about 87% were seen once. The TCR was taken from a woman aged 50 to 65 who had recovered from COVID-19. Sequenced material: peripheral blood.

The CDR3 region is CAISATGGADTQYF. CDR3 bases: TGTGCCATCAGCGCGACAGGGGGCGCAGATACGCAGTATTTT. The V gene is TRBV10-3, the J gene TRBJ2-3, with 10 nucleotides matching TRBD1. Germline V gives CDR1 ENHRY, CDR2 SYGVKD. There are 14 residues in the CDR3. The V and J ends lost 6 bases and 4 bases, in that order; junction bases with no gene match: 4.